This T cell receptor (beta chain) was captured in a study of blood T cell repertoires in COVID-19. Participant reports of clinical history set cohort assignment. Germline-derived CDR1 and CDR2 are SGHTA and FQGNSA. The ends lost 0 bases at V and 3 bases at J; junction bases unmatched: 4. The CDR3 has 15 residues. Assay used: immunoSEQ multiplex PCR; TCRdb lists only in-frame clones, some missing. The data contain 250,000 to 400,000 clones, around 87% of them singletons. The receptor was derived from a woman under 40 who had recovered from COVID-19. The sequenced material came from PBMCs or T cells enriched from blood (not recorded which). This chain links TRBV7-2 with TRBJ1-1; 7 bases fit TRBD1. CDR3 sequence: CASSLATGIHTEAFF. The CDR3 coding sequence is TGTGCCAGCAGCTTAGCGACAGGGATCCACACTGAAGCTTTCTTT.